Given below is one T cell receptor beta chain in context. The CDR3 runs 15 residues. The V gene's germline CDR1 is LGHNA and CDR2 YNFKEQ. V lost 0 bases and J lost 7, with 12 bases in between. The entry originates in a study of blood T cell repertoires in COVID-19. Study-level background: From the United States, Italy and Spain came samples of acute and convalescent COVID-19.

Enrollment of patients from Seattle took place during active infection, with longitudinal follow-up. As processed by the authors: Estimated nucleated cell counts came from reference gene primer amplification. Assay used: immunoSEQ multiplex PCR; TCRdb lists only in-frame clones, some missing. V and J calls and clone size are those listed in that table; D and trimming were worked out from the DNA. This table holds some 220,000 clones, 65% to 90% found once. This sequence was found in a man in his fifties with COVID-19, enrolled during active disease. This rearrangement joins TRBV4-2 to TRBJ1-4; D is possibly TRBD1 (6 bases). The source material was peripheral blood. Here the CDR3 reads CASSQDGGAIEKLFF. In DNA form, the CDR3 reads TGTGCCAGCAGCCAAGATGGGGGGGCGATTGAAAAACTGTTTTTT.